The T cell receptor (beta chain) described here comes from a study of graft-versus-host responses after intestinal transplantation. Study as a whole: Tacrolimus and steroids were given for 3 to 4 years to all recipients after anti-thymocyte globulin induction. Points from the study as a whole: Levels of circulating GvH clones at their peak were associated with early post-transplant HvG declines. Graft-versus-host to host-versus-graft clonal ratios in allografts were high in patients with graft-donor T cell macrochimerism. Some GvH clones were seen earlier in gut or blood, suggesting intestinal origin.

This CDR3 contains 16 residues. The J segment lost 2 bases and the V segment lost 3 bases, leaving 8 bases of the junction unmatched. Germline V lookup: CDR1 SGDLS, CDR2 YYNGEE. Produced via immunoSEQ multiplex PCR; TCRdb's table is partial and in-frame only. Of 65,000 to 90,000 clones in the sample, more than 80% were seen once. Only one count was recorded for this clone. Antigen unknown. The sequence came from a human donor who received an intestinal transplant. Sequences were derived from unstimulated CD8+ T cells sorted from spleen or lymph node cells, sampled before intestinal transplant. The V and J genes are TRBV9 and TRBJ2-5; 9 nucleotides match TRBD1. The CDR3 bases are TGTGCCAGCAGCGGTTCCGGGACAGGGTTTCAAGAGACCCAGTACTTC. Its translation: CASSGSGTGFQETQYF.